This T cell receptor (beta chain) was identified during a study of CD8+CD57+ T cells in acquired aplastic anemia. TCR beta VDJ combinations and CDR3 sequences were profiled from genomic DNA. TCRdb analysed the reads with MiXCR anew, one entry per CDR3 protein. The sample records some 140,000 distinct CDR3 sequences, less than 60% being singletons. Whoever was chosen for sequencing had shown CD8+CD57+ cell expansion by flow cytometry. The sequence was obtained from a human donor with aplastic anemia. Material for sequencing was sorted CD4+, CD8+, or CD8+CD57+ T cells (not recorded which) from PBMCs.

The CDR3, as DNA: TGCGCCAGCAGCTACCGGGACCCGCGGGTCGATGAGCAGTTCTTC. It translates to CASSYRDPRVDEQFF. The chain combines TRBV5-1 with TRBJ2-1; either TRBD1 or TRBD2 may fit D (5 bases each). Germline V lookup: CDR1 SGHRS, CDR2 YFSETQ. The CDR3 length is 15 residues. V dropped 3 bases and J dropped 8 bases, with 18 bases sitting between them.